This TCR beta chain appears in the sequencing data of a study of shared clonotypes between healthy human individuals. Study conclusions and caveats: The authors sampled blood alone, and tissue repertoires likely differ.

This table comes from immunoSEQ multiplex PCR, and its TCRdb copy is limited to in-frame clones, with some not included. The sample consists of 450,000 to 550,000 clones, about four fifths of them appearing once. Donors comprised healthy HIV-negative adults lacking recent acute infections or vaccinations. When samples were unsorted, around 83 million PBMCs were used for genomic DNA. The CDR3 sequence is 13 residues long. Germline V gene sequence: CDR1 SEHNR, CDR2 FQNEAQ (reference sequence). Between the trimmed V and J ends, which lost 1 base and 11 bases, there was a span of 14 bases. Turning to this clone: Its specificity is not known.

The rearrangement links TRBV7-9 to TRBJ1-1; weak D call: TRBD1 (6 bases). Sequencing used PBMCs. The TCR originated in a woman in her 40s in good health. Some clones in this sample may be carry-over from other donors' samples. The CDR3 protein is CASSLVATGTAFF. DNA for the CDR3: TGTGCCAGCAGCTTAGTGGCAACAGGGACGGCTTTCTTT.